What follows are 5 T cell receptor beta chains derived from one specimen sequenced in a study of beta chain features in type 1 diabetes. General study results and limits: When Type 1 diabetes patients were examined, their TCRB CDR3s proved moderately but significantly shorter in all four CD4+ subsets.

Every isolated RNA sample was fully reverse transcribed, so sequencing captured expressed TCRB transcripts. Profiling relied on immunoSEQ multiplex PCR, and the TCRdb table lists in-frame clones only, not all of them. Of 300,000 to 400,000 clones detected, 9.5% to 10% appear once; the ten largest clones hold over 0.45%. These receptors have no known antigen. The sequencing sample was made of central memory CD4+ T cells from blood. The receptor source for this set is a man aged 25 to 40 with type 1 diabetes.

The chain employs TRBV5-1 and TRBJ2-7; possible D gene TRBD2, 5 bases. Germline loops: CDR1 SGHRS, CDR2 YFSETQ. V was trimmed by 0 bases and J by 2 bases, leaving 12 bases between them. The CDR3 runs 15 residues. This chain's CDR3 is CASSLGRPNTYEQYF. The CDR3 DNA follows: TGCGCCAGCAGCTTGGGGAGGCCGAATACCTACGAGCAGTACTTC.

This rearrangement joins TRBV7-8 to TRBJ2-3, with a tentative D call TRBD2 (5 bases). The CDR3 covers 15 residues. V was pared by 1 base and J by 3 bases, with 11 bases between. CDR1 is SGHVS and CDR2 is FQNEAQ in the germline V gene. The CDR3 DNA reads TGTGCCAGCAGCTTAGGTAGCGTAGGAACAGATACGCAGTATTTT. It is translated as CASSLGSVGTDTQYF.

There are many counts of this clone. J is TRBJ1-1 and V is TRBV30; tentatively, D is TRBD1 (6 bases). Trimming took off 2 bases at V and 2 bases at J, with 9 bases between the two ends. This CDR3 spans 13 amino acids. CDR1 is GTSNPN and CDR2 is SVGIG in the germline V gene (reference sequence). This CDR3 reads CAWSPGANTEAFF. For the CDR3, the DNA is TGTGCCTGGAGTCCGGGGGCCAACACTGAAGCTTTCTTT.

The table lists this clone with many counts. CDR3 sequence: CASSRDMEDTQYF. The CDR3 DNA reads TGTGCCAGCAGTAGGGACATGGAGGATACGCAGTATTTT. The rearrangement joins TRBV6-4 to TRBJ2-3, with TRBD1 as a possible D gene (6 bases). Trimming cost V 5 bases and J 6 bases, with 12 bases left between them. CDR3 length: 13 amino acids. Germline CDR1 reads MRHNA; CDR2 reads SNTAGT.

There are a few counts of this clone. The rearrangement uses TRBV5-1 and TRBJ2-7; TRBD1 matches 7 bases. Germline CDR1 is SGHRS and CDR2 is YFSETQ. The junction had 8 bases not matched to a gene; V was cut back by 1 base and J by 7 bases. This CDR3 contains 14 residues. CDR3 amino acids: CASSLQGVMGEQYF. The CDR3, as DNA: TGCGCCAGCAGCTTGCAGGGGGTTATGGGTGAGCAGTACTTC.